Shown below are 2 T cell receptor beta chains from a single sample sequenced in a study of cytomegalovirus exposure and HLA in healthy donors (dated by TCRdb to 2016 to 2017). Library generation was performed with the immunoSEQ multiplex PCR assay. As stored in TCRdb, this immuneACCESS dataset retains in-frame rearrangements with V and J assigned. A fraction of the clones does not appear; measured against another copy, unresolved V genes explain less than half of the discrepancy, and the remainder lacks a known reason. A total of 250,000 or so clones appear in this sample, about 90% of them only once. The leading ten clones occupy approximately 12% of the sample. The sequencing sample was made of PBMCs. The receptors shown here come from a man younger than 30 in good health and CMV-seropositive.

In this sample, this clone turned up a few times. The chain employs TRBV6-1 and TRBJ2-3; 8 positions match TRBD2. With V trimmed by 2 bases and J by 4 bases, 2 bases remained unmatched. Germline assignment: CDR1 MNHNS and CDR2 SASEGT. This CDR3 is 14 amino acids long. The CDR3 sequence: CASSETAGADTQYF. In nucleotides, the CDR3 is TGTGCCAGCAGTGAAACAGCGGGAGCAGATACGCAGTATTTT.

The rearrangement links TRBV29-1 to TRBJ2-5; possible D gene TRBD1, 5 bases. V lost 2 bases, J lost 5 bases, and 12 bases lay in between. This CDR3 spans 13 amino acids. Per the germline V gene, CDR1 is SQVTM and CDR2 is ANQGSEA. CDR3 bases: TGCAGCGTTGAAAAGGCAGGGCGCGAGACCCAGTACTTC. Protein: CSVEKAGRETQYF.